The following is a T cell receptor beta chain sequence with its context. This record belongs to a study of blood T cell repertoires in COVID-19. Study background: Nucleic acid was either cDNA or gDNA, and it came from T cells, B-cell-depleted T cells, or PBMCs.

The CDR3 length is 15 residues. V shed 3 bases and J 3 bases; nucleotides not matched to a gene: 7. Germline V gene lookup returns CDR1 LGHNA and CDR2 YNFKEQ. The authors' processing: Estimation of nucleated cell counts was performed using reference gene primer amplification. Libraries were prepared by immunoSEQ multiplex PCR; TCRdb keeps only in-frame clonotypes and omits some of them. The DNA gave D and trimming, while V, J and clone size come from that table. The table includes fewer than 350,000 clones, 88% detected once. The rearrangement joins TRBV4-2 to TRBJ1-2, with 7 bases lining up with TRBD1. This sequence originates from a man between 18 and 29 years old with active or convalescent COVID-19. Sequenced material: peripheral blood. This CDR3 is CASSHGQDTYYGYTF. DNA of the CDR3: TGTGCCAGCAGCCACGGACAGGACACCTACTATGGCTACACCTTC.